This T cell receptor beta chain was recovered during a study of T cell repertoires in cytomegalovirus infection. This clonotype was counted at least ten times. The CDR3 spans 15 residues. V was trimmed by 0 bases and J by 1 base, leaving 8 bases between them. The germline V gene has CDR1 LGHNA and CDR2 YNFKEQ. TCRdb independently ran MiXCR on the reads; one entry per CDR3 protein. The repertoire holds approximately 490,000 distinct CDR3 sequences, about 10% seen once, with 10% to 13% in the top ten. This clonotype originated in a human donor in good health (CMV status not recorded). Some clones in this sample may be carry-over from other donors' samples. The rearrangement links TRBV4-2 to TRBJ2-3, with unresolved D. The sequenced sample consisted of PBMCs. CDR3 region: CASSQEKLRTDTQYF. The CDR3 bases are TGTGCCAGCAGCCAAGAAAAGTTACGCACAGATACGCAGTATTTT.